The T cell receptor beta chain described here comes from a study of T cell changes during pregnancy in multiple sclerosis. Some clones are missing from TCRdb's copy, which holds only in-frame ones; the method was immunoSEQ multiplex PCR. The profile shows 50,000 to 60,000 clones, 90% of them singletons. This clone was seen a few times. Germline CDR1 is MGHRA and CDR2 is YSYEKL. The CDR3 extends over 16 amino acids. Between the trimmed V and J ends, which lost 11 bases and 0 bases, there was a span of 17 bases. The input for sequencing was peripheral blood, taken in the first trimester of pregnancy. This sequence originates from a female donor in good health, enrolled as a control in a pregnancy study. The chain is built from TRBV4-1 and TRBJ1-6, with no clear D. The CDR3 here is CAVPFEESSYNSPLHF. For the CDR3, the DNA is TGCGCCGTACCGTTCGAGGAGAGCTCCTATAATTCACCCCTCCACTTT.